Presented here are 26 T cell receptor beta chains from one specimen sequenced in a study of blood T cell repertoires in COVID-19. Generated by immunoSEQ multiplex PCR, the TCRdb table keeps only in-frame clones and is missing some. The table has approximately 180,000 clones, 82% seen once; the top ten hold around 5.2%. Input material: PBMCs or T cells enriched from blood (not recorded which). The receptor set was obtained from a woman in her sixties or seventies with acute COVID-19.

The chain uses TRBV5-6 and TRBJ2-5; tentatively, D is TRBD2 (5 bases). The CDR3 extends over 11 amino acids. CDR1 and CDR2 (germline): SGHDT, YYEEEE. Trimming removed 4 bases at V and 7 bases at J, with 8 bases between. For the CDR3, the DNA is TGTGCCAGCAGCCGGAGCGGGACCCAGTACTTC. This sequence encodes CASSRSGTQYF.

The chain combines TRBV11-2 with TRBJ2-5; 9 nucleotides line up with TRBD1. V shed 2 bases and J 4 bases; nucleotides not matched to a gene: 2. The germline CDR1 and CDR2 sequences are SGHAT and FQNNGV. The CDR3 consists of 14 residues. CDR3 nucleotides: TGTGCCAGCAGCTTATTACAGGGGGCAGAGACCCAGTACTTC. This codes for CASSLLQGAETQYF.

The CDR3 DNA reads TGTGCCACCAGTGATGCAGGGGGAGGCAAAAACATTCAGTACTTC. Protein product: CATSDAGGGKNIQYF. The chain joins TRBV24-1 to TRBJ2-4; a possible D gene is TRBD1 (7 bases). Germline CDR1 and CDR2: KGHDR and SFDVKD. CDR3 length: 15 residues. V lost 3 bases, J lost 3 bases, and 11 bases lay in between.

The V gene is TRBV5-1, the J gene TRBJ2-2, with D perhaps matching TRBD2 (5 bases). V lost 4 bases and J 4 bases, leaving 20 bases between the germline ends. This CDR3 is built from 17 residues. Germline-derived CDR1 and CDR2 are SGHRS and YFSETQ. The CDR3: CASSPYLGSEITGELFF. The DNA of the CDR3 is TGCGCCAGCAGCCCCTATTTGGGTAGCGAGATCACCGGGGAGCTGTTTTTT.

This clone was counted only a few times. The rearrangement uses TRBV7-2 and TRBJ1-1, with TRBD1 matching 8 bases. The J segment lost 5 bases and the V segment lost 8 bases, leaving 7 bases of the junction unmatched. The CDR3 is 13 residues long. The germline gives CDR1 SGHTA, CDR2 FQGNSA. CDR3: CASGRTGRTEAFF. The CDR3 region has the DNA TGTGCCAGCGGGCGGACAGGGAGGACTGAAGCTTTCTTT.

This chain joins TRBV19 and TRBJ1-4; D is unresolved. Germline V lookup: CDR1 LNHDA, CDR2 SQIVND (reference sequence). The germline V and J ends were trimmed by 7 bases and 7 bases, with 16 bases remaining between them. The CDR3 extends over 14 amino acids. The CDR3 region is CASTPSYSSEKLFF. The DNA for the CDR3 is TGTGCCAGTACCCCCTCCTACAGTTCTGAAAAACTGTTTTTT. Full variable domain (rest looked up from reference TRBV19 and TRBJ1-4): DGGITQSPKYLFRKEGQNVTLSCEQNLNHDAMYWYRQDPGQGLRLIYYSQIVNDFQKGDIAEGYSVSREKKESFPLTVTSAQKNPTAFYLCASTPSYSSEKLFFGSGTQLSVL.

The chain couples TRBV19 to TRBJ1-2; TRBD1 agrees at 8 bases. The V gene end was trimmed by 3 bases and the J gene end by 6 bases; junction bases not matched to a gene: 3. Germline CDR1 and CDR2: LNHDA and SQIVND (reference sequence). There are 13 residues in the CDR3. CDR3 sequence (DNA): TGTGCCAGTAGTATGTCGGACAGGGATGGCTACACCTTC. It codes for CASSMSDRDGYTF.

Only a few counts were recorded for this clone. The genes are TRBV19 and TRBJ2-7; the D gene is possibly TRBD2 (6 bases). Germline V gene lookup returns CDR1 LNHDA and CDR2 SQIVND (reference sequence). This CDR3 comprises 15 residues. V was shortened by 3 bases and J by 0 bases, with 12 bases between the two germline ends. The CDR3 sequence is CASSILASASYEQYF. The CDR3 DNA sequence: TGTGCCAGTAGTATTTTGGCTAGCGCCTCCTACGAGCAGTACTTC.

The rearrangement joins TRBV6-6 to TRBJ2-7, with a possible D match to TRBD1 (6 bases). V was trimmed by 7 bases and J by 1 base, leaving 14 bases between them. Per the germline V gene, CDR1 is MNHNY and CDR2 is SVGAGI (reference sequence). This CDR3 region has 14 residues. The CDR3 region is CASTQLTGSYEQYF. The CDR3 DNA reads TGTGCCAGCACCCAACTCACAGGGTCCTACGAGCAGTACTTC.

The chain has TRBV9 and TRBJ1-1; D is unresolved. Germline V lookup: CDR1 SGDLS, CDR2 YYNGEE. CDR3 length equals 13 residues. Deletions cut 5 bases from V and 1 base from J, with 9 bases between. Written as DNA, the CDR3 is TGTGCCAGCAGTGAGCCGTCGAACACTGAAGCTTTCTTT. As protein: CASSEPSNTEAFF.

The genes are TRBV7-7 and TRBJ2-5; possible D gene TRBD1, 6 bases. CDR3 size: 14 residues. Germline values: CDR1 SSHAT, CDR2 FNYEAQ (reference sequence). Trimming removed 10 bases from V and 2 bases from J, with 17 bases in between. The CDR3: CATRGRGTQETQYF. The CDR3 nucleotides are TGTGCCACTAGGGGCAGGGGAACACAAGAGACCCAGTACTTC.

This clone was seen only a few times. The chain is built from TRBV2 and TRBJ2-5; perhaps TRBD1 as D (6 bases). CDR1 is SNHLY and CDR2 is FYNNEI in the germline V gene. The CDR3 sequence is 13 residues long. V lost 7 bases and J 3 bases, leaving 12 bases between the germline ends. CDR3 protein: CASIQPGEETQYF. The CDR3 nucleotides are TGTGCCAGCATCCAACCAGGGGAAGAGACCCAGTACTTC. The whole variable domain, remainder taken from reference TRBV2 and TRBJ2-5, is EPEVTQTPSHQVTQMGQEVILRCVPISNHLYFYWYRQILGQKVEFLVSFYNNEISEKSEIFDDQFSVERPDGSNFTLKIRSTKLEDSAMYFCASIQPGEETQYFGPGTRLLVL.

This rearrangement joins TRBV27 to TRBJ1-2; D is unresolved. The CDR3 has 13 amino acids. Germline V gene data show CDR1 as MNHEY and CDR2 as SMNVEV (reference sequence). V was trimmed by 6 bases and J by 0 bases, leaving 8 bases between them. Written as DNA, the CDR3 is TGTGCCAGCAGACCTATTCCTAACTATGGCTACACCTTC. Its protein product is CASRPIPNYGYTF.

The chain carries TRBV24-1 and TRBJ2-1, with 7 bases matching TRBD1. Losses at the gene ends were 2 bases for V and 0 bases for J; bases not matched to a gene: 9. This CDR3 has 18 amino acids. In germline, CDR1 is KGHDR, CDR2 SFDVKD. CDR3 amino acids: CATSDSPGDSSSYNEQFF. Written as DNA, the CDR3 is TGTGCCACCAGTGATTCCCCCGGGGACAGTAGCTCCTACAATGAGCAGTTCTTC.

The chain recombines TRBV3-1 (or the pseudogene TRBV3-2) with TRBJ2-3; D possibly corresponds to TRBD2 (6 bases). This CDR3 contains 18 residues. V was trimmed by 4 bases and J by 7 bases, leaving 27 bases between them. The germline CDR1 and CDR2 sequences are LGHDT and YNNKEL (reference sequence). In DNA, the CDR3 is TGTGCCAGCAGCCGCGCCTGGTTGGACGGGGGACCACGACATACGCAGTATTTT. As protein: CASSRAWLDGGPRHTQYF.

V and J are TRBV7-2 and TRBJ2-2, with a weak D call TRBD2 (6 bases). The CDR3 is 14 amino acids. V lost 2 bases, J lost 6 bases, and 10 bases lay in between. The germline gives CDR1 SGHTA, CDR2 FQGNSA. DNA for the CDR3: TGTGCCAGCAGCTTAAGGGGAGGTGCCGGGGAGCTGTTTTTT. Encoded protein: CASSLRGGAGELFF.

V and J are TRBV28 and TRBJ1-2; TRBD1 might be the D (6 bases). V lost 7 bases and J lost 4, with 16 bases in between. Germline V gene lookup returns CDR1 MDHEN and CDR2 SYDVKM. This CDR3 contains 14 residues. DNA for the CDR3: TGTGCCAGCACCGAGGGGGGGGCAATCTATGGCTACACCTTC. Translated: CASTEGGAIYGYTF.

This chain joins TRBV2 and TRBJ1-5; 8 bases line up with TRBD1. The CDR3 contains 12 residues. J gave up 9 bases and V 7 bases, and 5 bases lay outside the gene matches. In germline, CDR1 is SNHLY, CDR2 FYNNEI. The DNA of the CDR3 is TGTGCCAGCATGCCACAGGGGGGGCCCCAGCATTTT. Translation gives CASMPQGGPQHF.

The chain couples TRBV24-1 to TRBJ1-2, with 7 bases fitting TRBD1. J gave up 5 bases and V 3 bases, and 8 bases lay outside the gene matches. Germline V gene sequence: CDR1 KGHDR, CDR2 SFDVKD. The CDR3 is 15 residues long. The CDR3 protein is CATSDTQGQTYGYTF. Written as DNA, the CDR3 is TGTGCCACCAGTGATACGCAGGGACAGACTTATGGCTACACCTTC.

V and J are TRBV6-1 and TRBJ2-3; 8 bases agree with TRBD2. The V gene's germline CDR1 is MNHNS and CDR2 SASEGT. This CDR3 comprises 17 residues. The ends lost 4 bases at V and 4 bases at J; junction bases unmatched: 13. The CDR3 region is CASSAGLVAFPADTQYF. DNA for the CDR3: TGTGCCAGCAGTGCGGGACTAGTCGCATTTCCCGCAGATACGCAGTATTTT.

V usage is TRBV3-1 (or the pseudogene TRBV3-2) and J usage is TRBJ2-4, with 9 bases that match TRBD1. Trimming took 1 base from V and 2 from J; bases not matched to a gene: 6. The CDR3 covers 17 residues. Germline V gene lookup returns CDR1 LGHDT and CDR2 YNNKEL (reference sequence). CDR3 sequence reads: CASSQVGGQGTKNIQYF. The CDR3 coding sequence is TGTGCCAGCAGCCAAGTTGGTGGACAGGGGACCAAAAACATTCAGTACTTC.

V gene TRBV10-3 combines with J gene TRBJ1-5; tentatively, D is TRBD1 (5 bases). V was cut by 0 bases and J by 5 bases, with 8 bases left in between. Germline CDR1 and CDR2: ENHRY and SYGVKD. The CDR3 loop spans 14 amino acids. In DNA, the CDR3 is TGTGCCATCAGTGAGTCAGGGGATGATCAGCCCCAGCATTTT. Its translation is CAISESGDDQPQHF.

This chain uses TRBV5-1 with TRBJ1-1, with D possibly TRBD1 on 5 matching bases. The CDR3 is made up of 14 amino acids. V lost 4 bases, J lost 0 bases, and 10 bases lay in between. Germline CDR1 and CDR2: SGHRS and YFSETQ. The CDR3 sequence: CASSIGTMNTEAFF. The CDR3 DNA follows: TGCGCCAGCAGCATCGGGACTATGAACACTGAAGCTTTCTTT.

This clone was counted only a few times. The rearrangement links TRBV9 to TRBJ2-1, with D tentatively TRBD1 (6 bases). Germline CDR1 and CDR2: SGDLS and YYNGEE. Trimming left V 0 bases short and J 4 bases short, with 11 bases between. This CDR3 is built from 15 residues. CDR3 in amino acids: CASSVGDKDYNEQFF. In nucleotides, the CDR3 is TGTGCCAGCAGCGTAGGGGACAAGGATTACAATGAGCAGTTCTTC.

V and J are TRBV19 and TRBJ1-5, with 12 bases that match TRBD1. CDR3 size: 14 residues. Germline trimming cut 4 bases from V and 6 bases from J; bases unmatched to any gene: 1. CDR1 LNHDA and CDR2 SQIVND come from the germline V gene (reference sequence). The CDR3 reads CASSRDRGPQPQHF. In DNA form, the CDR3 reads TGTGCCAGTAGTAGGGACAGGGGGCCTCAGCCCCAGCATTTT.

In this sample, this clone turned up once. The rearrangement uses TRBV6-2 or TRBV6-3 and TRBJ1-5; no clear D gene. Germline V gene data show CDR1 as MNHEY and CDR2 as SVGEGT. Trimming took 2 bases from V and 3 from J, leaving 17 bases between them. The CDR3 has 17 residues. The CDR3 nucleotides are TGTGCCAGCAGTTACCGGGGTGGCAGGCAACCCAATCAGCCCCAGCATTTT. Translation gives CASSYRGGRQPNQPQHF.